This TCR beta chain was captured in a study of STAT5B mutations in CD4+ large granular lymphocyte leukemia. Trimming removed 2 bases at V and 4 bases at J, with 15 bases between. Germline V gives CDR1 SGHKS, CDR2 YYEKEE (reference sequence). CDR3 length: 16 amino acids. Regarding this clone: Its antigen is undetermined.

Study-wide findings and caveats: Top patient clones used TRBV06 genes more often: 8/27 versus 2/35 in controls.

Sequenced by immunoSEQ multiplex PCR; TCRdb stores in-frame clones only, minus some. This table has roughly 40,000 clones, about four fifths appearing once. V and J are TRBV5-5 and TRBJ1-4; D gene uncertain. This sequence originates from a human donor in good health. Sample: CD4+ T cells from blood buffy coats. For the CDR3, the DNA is TGTGCCAGCAGCTTATTGGGGAGGACGGTTAATGAAAAACTGTTTTTT. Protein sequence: CASSLLGRTVNEKLFF.